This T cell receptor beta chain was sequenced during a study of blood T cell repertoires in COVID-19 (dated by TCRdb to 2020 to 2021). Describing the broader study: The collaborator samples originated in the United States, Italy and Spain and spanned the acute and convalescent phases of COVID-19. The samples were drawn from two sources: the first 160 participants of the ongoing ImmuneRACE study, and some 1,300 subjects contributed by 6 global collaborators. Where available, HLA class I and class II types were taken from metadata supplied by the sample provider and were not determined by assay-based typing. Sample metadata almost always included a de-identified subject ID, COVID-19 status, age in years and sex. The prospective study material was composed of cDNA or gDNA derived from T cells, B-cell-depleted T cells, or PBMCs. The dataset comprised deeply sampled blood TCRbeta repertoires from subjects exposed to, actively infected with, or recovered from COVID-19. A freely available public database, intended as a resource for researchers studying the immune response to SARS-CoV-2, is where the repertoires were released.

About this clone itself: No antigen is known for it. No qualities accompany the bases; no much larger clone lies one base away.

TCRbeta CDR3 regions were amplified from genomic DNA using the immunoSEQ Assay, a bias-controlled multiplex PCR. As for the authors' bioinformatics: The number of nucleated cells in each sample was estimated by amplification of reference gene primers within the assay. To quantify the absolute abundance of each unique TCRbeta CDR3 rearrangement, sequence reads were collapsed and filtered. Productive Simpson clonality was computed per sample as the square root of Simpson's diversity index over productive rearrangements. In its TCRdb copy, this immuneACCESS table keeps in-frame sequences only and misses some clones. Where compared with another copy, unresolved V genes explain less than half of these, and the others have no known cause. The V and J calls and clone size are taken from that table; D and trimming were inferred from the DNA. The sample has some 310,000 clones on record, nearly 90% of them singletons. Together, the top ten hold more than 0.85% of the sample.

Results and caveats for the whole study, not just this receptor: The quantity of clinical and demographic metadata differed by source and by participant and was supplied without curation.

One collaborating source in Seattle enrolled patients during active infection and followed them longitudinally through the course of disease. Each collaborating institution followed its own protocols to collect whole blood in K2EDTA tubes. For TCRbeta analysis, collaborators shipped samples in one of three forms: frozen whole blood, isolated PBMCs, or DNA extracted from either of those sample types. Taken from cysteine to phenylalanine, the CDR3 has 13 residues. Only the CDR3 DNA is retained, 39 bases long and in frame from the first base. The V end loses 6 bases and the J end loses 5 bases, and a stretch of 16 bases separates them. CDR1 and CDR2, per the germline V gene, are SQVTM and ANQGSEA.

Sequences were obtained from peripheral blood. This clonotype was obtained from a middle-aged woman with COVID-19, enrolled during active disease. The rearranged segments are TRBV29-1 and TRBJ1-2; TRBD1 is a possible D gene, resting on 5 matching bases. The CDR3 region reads CSVAGRLEYGYTF. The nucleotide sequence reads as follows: TGCAGCGTGGCGGGACGGTTGGAGTATGGCTACACCTTC.